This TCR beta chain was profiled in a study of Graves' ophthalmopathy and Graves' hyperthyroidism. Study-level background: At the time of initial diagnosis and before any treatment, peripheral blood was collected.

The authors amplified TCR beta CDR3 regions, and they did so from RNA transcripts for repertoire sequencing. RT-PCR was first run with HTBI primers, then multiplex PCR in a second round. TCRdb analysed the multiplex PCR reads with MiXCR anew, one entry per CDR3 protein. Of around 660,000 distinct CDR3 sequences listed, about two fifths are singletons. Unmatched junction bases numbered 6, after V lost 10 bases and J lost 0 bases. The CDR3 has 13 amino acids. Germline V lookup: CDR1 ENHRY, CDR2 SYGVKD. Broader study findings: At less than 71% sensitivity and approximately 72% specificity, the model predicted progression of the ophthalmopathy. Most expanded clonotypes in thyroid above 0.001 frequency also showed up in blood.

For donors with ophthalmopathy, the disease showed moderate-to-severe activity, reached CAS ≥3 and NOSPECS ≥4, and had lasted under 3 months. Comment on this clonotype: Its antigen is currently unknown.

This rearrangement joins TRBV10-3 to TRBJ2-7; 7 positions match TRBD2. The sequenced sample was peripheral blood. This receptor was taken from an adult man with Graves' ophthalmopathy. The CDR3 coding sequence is TGTGCCAGCGGGGGAGCCTACTCCTACGAGCAGTACTTC. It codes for CASGGAYSYEQYF.